This TCR beta chain was profiled in a study of blood T cell repertoires in COVID-19. Enrolment of Seattle patients took place during active infection, and they were followed longitudinally. Measured with immunoSEQ multiplex PCR; TCRdb has only the in-frame clones, and not every one. This table has about 100,000 clones, 70% to 90% appearing once. Source material: peripheral blood. The TCR sequence derives from a human donor with COVID-19, enrolled during active disease. The donor label of this sample is uncertain.

CDR3 residues: CASSVEGVTQYF. The DNA for the CDR3 is TGTGCCAGCAGCGTAGAAGGGGTGACCCAGTACTTC. The V call is TRBV9, the J call TRBJ2-5; D may be TRBD1 (5 bases). CDR1 and CDR2 from the germline V gene are SGDLS and YYNGEE. This CDR3 is 12 amino acids long. Trimming left V 0 bases short and J 7 bases short, with 7 bases between.